This T cell receptor beta chain was sequenced during a study of cytomegalovirus exposure and HLA in healthy donors. In the case of this clone: Its specificity is not known.

Findings and caveats of the study: The study reported that TCR beta sequences accurately predicted HLA-A and HLA-B alleles in most subjects. Whilst most TCR sequences proved rare, a subset of public TCRs occurred across many donors.

Vbeta (60) and Jbeta (13) primers were used in the PCR. Assay: immunoSEQ multiplex PCR; the TCRdb copy retains only in-frame clones and omits some. This sample's table reports some 140,000 clones. Sequenced input: PBMCs. The receptor was derived from a woman aged 55-69 years in good health and CMV-seronegative.

The CDR3 is CASSLPLAGGSIEQYF. Here the CDR3 DNA reads TGTGCCAGCAGCTTGCCCCTAGCGGGGGGCTCAATCGAGCAGTACTTC. The rearrangement links TRBV5-6 to TRBJ2-5; 11 positions agree with TRBD2. The end of the DNA fits TRBJ2-7 better, so the J call may be wrong. Germline CDR1 reads SGHDT; CDR2 reads YYEEEE. The CDR3 loop spans 16 amino acids.